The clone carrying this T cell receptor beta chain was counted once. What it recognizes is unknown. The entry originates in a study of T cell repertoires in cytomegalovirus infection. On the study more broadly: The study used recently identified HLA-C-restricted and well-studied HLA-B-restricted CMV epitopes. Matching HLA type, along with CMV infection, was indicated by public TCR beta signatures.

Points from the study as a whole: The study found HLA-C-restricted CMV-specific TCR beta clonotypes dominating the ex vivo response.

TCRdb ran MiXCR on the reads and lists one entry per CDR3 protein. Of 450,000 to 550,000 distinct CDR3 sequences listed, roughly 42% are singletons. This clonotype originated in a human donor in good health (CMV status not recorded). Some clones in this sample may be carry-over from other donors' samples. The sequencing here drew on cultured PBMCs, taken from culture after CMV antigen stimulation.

The CDR3 region is CASSQDRPSGGTQYF. Written as DNA, the CDR3 is TGCGCCAGCAGCCAAGATCGGCCATCCGGTGGTACGCAGTATTTT. This chain uses TRBV4-3 with TRBJ2-3; no clear D. Germline V gene lookup returns CDR1 LGHNA and CDR2 YSLEER. Trimming pared 0 bases from V and 8 bases from J, leaving 15 bases between. The CDR3 loop spans 15 amino acids.